These T cell receptor beta chains were read from a single sample in a study of cytomegalovirus exposure and HLA in healthy donors. Sequencing was performed with immunoSEQ multiplex PCR; in TCRdb, only in-frame clones are kept and a portion is missing. The sample has under 130,000 clones, 74% seen once. Input material: PBMCs. All receptors derive from a man aged 45 to 65 in good health and CMV-seropositive. Both conserved end residues are trimmed from each CDR3.

v_call cdr3_aa
TRBV7-2 ASSLARTSGGETQY
TRBV7-7 ASSLELAGANTGELF
TRBV7-3 ASSLGQGYGYT
TRBV6-6 ASTMDSGSNEQY
TRBV11-1 ASSLGQGANGANVLT
TRBV7-6 ASSLALDRGNTGELF
TRBV15 ATSRGGRGWNTEAF
TRBV7-9 ASSERTSGPLPMQY
TRBV5-5 ASTRGQGYSGGYGYT
TRBV28 ASSPPGQAIYEQY
TRBV7-8 ASSRRAGQGYEQY
TRBV9 ASSVSGASGSYEQY
TRBV7-9 SSSPGVWELF
TRBV5-1 ASSVWDRGSDTQY
TRBV9 ASSHGGIIYGYT
TRBV7-8 ASSPTGSSYEQY
TRBV5-5 ASSPTGSGYT
TRBV4-2 ASSPSRGGLTNEKLF
TRBV7-9 SSSYPTSGTLTDTQY
TRBV7-8 ASSPAVAGESSPLH
TRBV4-1 ASSLRERTYEQY
TRBV9 ASSGGIPNYGYT
TRBV27 ASSLFGTSGELF
TRBV6-1 ASSEGLTSRGTQY
TRBV7-3 ASSLGLANTGELF
TRBV5-1 ASSLEFVGRGETQY
TRBV27 ASSPTGKVGYT
TRBV5-1 ASGTGDTGELF
TRBV7-2 ASSLRLRADLFQETQY
TRBV19 ASSVWGGGNNEQF
TRBV4-1 ASSRGAMGADTQY
TRBV25-1 ASSAGTGGRYEQY
TRBV4-2 ASSLRGQGDTGELF
TRBV10-1 ATSRGHGVDEQF
TRBV7-8 ASSLGQITGEKLF
TRBV4-1 ASSRDTASVETQY
TRBV27 ASSLVAATEAF
TRBV7-2 ASRTSGGPDTQY
TRBV7-8 ASSTNRGRVNEQF
TRBV7-9 ASSLPTRNYEQY
TRBV2 ASSVMGLHEQF
TRBV5-6 ASTFGGGRYEQY
TRBV30 AWGLSPLF
TRBV2 ASRGGAFQETQY
TRBV6-1 ASSEGAGGIYEQY
TRBV10-3 AISESDSNYGYT
TRBV30 AWSFGGPTGELF
TRBV10-3 AIRDRGAEMNTEAF
TRBV5-1 ASSPRTGGSGNTIY
TRBV4-1 ASSTRPTSKVMGGYEQY
TRBV2 ASSLLSRQSSYNEQF
TRBV9 ASSVDAGWTYEQY
TRBV6-1 ASSAFQPQH
TRBV4-1 ASSQSRASRDEKLF
TRBV6-1 ASRPGGSEAF